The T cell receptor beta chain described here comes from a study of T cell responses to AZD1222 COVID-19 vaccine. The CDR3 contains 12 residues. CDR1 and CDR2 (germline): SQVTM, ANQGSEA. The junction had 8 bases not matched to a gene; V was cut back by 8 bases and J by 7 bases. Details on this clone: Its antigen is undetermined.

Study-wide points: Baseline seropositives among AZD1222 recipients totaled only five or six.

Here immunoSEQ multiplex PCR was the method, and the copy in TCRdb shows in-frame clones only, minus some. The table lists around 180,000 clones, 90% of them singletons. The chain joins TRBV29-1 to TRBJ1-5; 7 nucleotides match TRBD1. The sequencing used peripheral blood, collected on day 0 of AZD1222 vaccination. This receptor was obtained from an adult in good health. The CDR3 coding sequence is TGCAGCACTGGACAGGTTGGACAGCCCCAGCATTTT. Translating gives CSTGQVGQPQHF.